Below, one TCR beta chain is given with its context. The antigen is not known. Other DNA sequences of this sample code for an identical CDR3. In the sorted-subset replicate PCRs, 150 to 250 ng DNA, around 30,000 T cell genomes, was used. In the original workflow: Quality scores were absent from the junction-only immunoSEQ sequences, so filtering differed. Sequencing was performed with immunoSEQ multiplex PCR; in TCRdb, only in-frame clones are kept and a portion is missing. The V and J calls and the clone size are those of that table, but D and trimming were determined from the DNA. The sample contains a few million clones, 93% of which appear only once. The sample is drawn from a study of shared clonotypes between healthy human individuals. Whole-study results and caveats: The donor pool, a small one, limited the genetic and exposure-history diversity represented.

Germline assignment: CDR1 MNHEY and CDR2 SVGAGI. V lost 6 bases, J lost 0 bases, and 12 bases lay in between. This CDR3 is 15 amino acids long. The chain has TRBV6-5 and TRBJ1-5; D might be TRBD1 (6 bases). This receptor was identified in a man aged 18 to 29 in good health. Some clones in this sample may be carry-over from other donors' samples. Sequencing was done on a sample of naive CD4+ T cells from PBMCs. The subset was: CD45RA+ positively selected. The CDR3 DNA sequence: TGTGCCAGCAGCTCGACAGGCTATAGCAATCAGCCCCAGCATTTT. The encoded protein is CASSSTGYSNQPQHF.